The present T cell receptor beta chain was sequenced within a study of control samples from healthy donors and cancer patients. CDR3 length equals 16 residues. Germline V gene lookup returns CDR1 SGHRS and CDR2 YFSETQ. With V trimmed by 4 bases and J by 6 bases, 11 bases remained unmatched. Assay: immunoSEQ multiplex PCR; the TCRdb copy retains only in-frame clones and omits some. The sample lists around 50,000 clones; approximately 86% were seen once. This clonotype was obtained from a woman aged 50 to 60 with lung cancer. Sequencing input: PBMCs. The chain has TRBV5-1 and TRBJ2-3, with TRBD2 matching 10 bases. The CDR3 here is CASSTRPSGGADTQYF. In DNA, the CDR3 is TGCGCCAGCAGCACTAGGCCCAGCGGGGGGGCCGATACGCAGTATTTT.